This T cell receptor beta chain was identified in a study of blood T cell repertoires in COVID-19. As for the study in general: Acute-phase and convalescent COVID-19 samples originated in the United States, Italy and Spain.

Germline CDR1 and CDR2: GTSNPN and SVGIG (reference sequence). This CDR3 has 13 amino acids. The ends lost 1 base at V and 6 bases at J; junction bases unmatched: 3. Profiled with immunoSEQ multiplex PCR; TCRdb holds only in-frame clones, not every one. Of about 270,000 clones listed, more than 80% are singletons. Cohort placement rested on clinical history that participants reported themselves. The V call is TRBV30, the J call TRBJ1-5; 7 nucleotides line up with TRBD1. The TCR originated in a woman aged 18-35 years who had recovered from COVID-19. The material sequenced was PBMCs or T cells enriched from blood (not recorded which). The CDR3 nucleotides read TGTGCCTGGAGTGAGGGGGCGGGTCAGCCCCAGCATTTT. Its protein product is CAWSEGAGQPQHF.